Listed here are 8 T cell receptor beta chains from one sample, sequenced in a study of control samples from healthy donors and cancer patients. This table comes from immunoSEQ multiplex PCR, and its TCRdb copy is limited to in-frame clones, with some not included. Here the sample spans approximately 160,000 clones, about 93% being singletons. Sequencing used blood. All receptors come from a woman aged 25 to 39 in good health.

A few counts support this clone. The chain couples TRBV5-6 to TRBJ2-1; TRBD2 matches 7 bases. Germline loops: CDR1 SGHDT, CDR2 YYEEEE. The V gene end was trimmed by 0 bases and the J gene end by 9 bases; junction bases not matched to a gene: 6. This CDR3 comprises 14 residues. CDR3 loop: CASSLDFGEGEQFF. In nucleotides, the CDR3 is TGTGCCAGCAGCTTGGATTTCGGGGAGGGTGAGCAGTTCTTC.

V usage is TRBV3-1 (or the pseudogene TRBV3-2) and J usage is TRBJ2-3, with D unresolved. V was cut by 4 bases and J by 0 bases, with 8 bases left in between. CDR3 size: 14 residues. The germline CDR1 and CDR2 sequences are LGHDT and YNNKEL (reference sequence). The CDR3 is CASSLRTSTDTQYF. The CDR3, as DNA: TGTGCCAGCAGCCTCCGCACTAGCACAGATACGCAGTATTTT.

J is TRBJ1-1 and V is TRBV19; D unresolved. The germline V gene encodes CDR1 LNHDA and CDR2 SQIVND (reference sequence). The CDR3 spans 12 residues. Trimming pared 5 bases from V and 2 bases from J, leaving 6 bases between. Here the CDR3 reads CASSERNTEAFF. As DNA, the CDR3 is TGTGCCAGTAGTGAGAGAAACACTGAAGCTTTCTTT.

This clone was seen only once. This rearrangement joins TRBV7-6 to TRBJ2-5; 7 positions match TRBD2. In germline, CDR1 is SGHVS, CDR2 FNYEAQ. The ends lost 5 bases at V and 5 bases at J; junction bases unmatched: 14. This CDR3 spans 16 amino acids. CDR3 sequence: CASSPRGELTLETQYF. Here the CDR3 DNA reads TGTGCCAGCAGCCCCCGGGGGGAACTGACGTTGGAGACCCAGTACTTC.

The chain links TRBV19 to TRBJ2-7, with 8 bases that match TRBD2. The V and J ends lost 7 bases and 5 bases, in that order; junction bases with no gene match: 13. The CDR3 has 15 residues. Germline CDR1 LNHDA, CDR2 SQIVND (reference sequence). CDR3 region: CASMSGSKIKDEQYF. As DNA, the CDR3 is TGTGCCAGTATGAGCGGGAGTAAGATCAAGGACGAGCAGTACTTC.

This chain uses TRBV28 with TRBJ2-7, with D possibly matching TRBD1 (6 bases). V dropped 5 bases and J dropped 7 bases, with 15 bases sitting between them. The CDR3 extends over 13 amino acids. Per germline, CDR1 MDHEN and CDR2 SYDVKM. DNA for the CDR3: TGTGCCAGCAGTAAAGGGGACACCGGGGAGCAGTACTTC. Amino acid sequence: CASSKGDTGEQYF.

The chain links TRBV19 to TRBJ2-6; weak D call: TRBD1 (6 bases). The V gene's germline CDR1 is LNHDA and CDR2 SQIVND (reference sequence). CDR3 length: 14 amino acids. Trimming shortened V by 4 bases and J by 13 bases, and 17 bases separated the two germline ends. The CDR3 loop reads CASSTLQGLWVLTF. CDR3 in DNA: TGTGCCAGTAGTACATTACAGGGCCTCTGGGTCCTGACTTTC.

The chain couples TRBV5-8 to TRBJ2-5; TRBD2 matches at 15 bases. The CDR3 has 17 residues. The V gene end was trimmed by 4 bases and the J gene end by 4 bases; junction bases not matched to a gene: 8. The germline V gene encodes CDR1 SGHTS and CDR2 YDEGEE. DNA for the CDR3: TGTGCCAGCAGCATGGGACTAGCGGGAGGAGGGGGAGAGACCCAGTACTTC. Translated: CASSMGLAGGGGETQYF. The full variable domain, its missing parts supplied by reference TRBV5-8 and TRBJ2-5, is EAGVTQSPTHLIKTRGQQATLRCSPISGHTSVYWYQQALGLGLQFLLWYDEGEERNRGNFPPRFSGRQFPNYSSELNVNALELEDSALYLCASSMGLAGGGGETQYFGPGTRLLVL.